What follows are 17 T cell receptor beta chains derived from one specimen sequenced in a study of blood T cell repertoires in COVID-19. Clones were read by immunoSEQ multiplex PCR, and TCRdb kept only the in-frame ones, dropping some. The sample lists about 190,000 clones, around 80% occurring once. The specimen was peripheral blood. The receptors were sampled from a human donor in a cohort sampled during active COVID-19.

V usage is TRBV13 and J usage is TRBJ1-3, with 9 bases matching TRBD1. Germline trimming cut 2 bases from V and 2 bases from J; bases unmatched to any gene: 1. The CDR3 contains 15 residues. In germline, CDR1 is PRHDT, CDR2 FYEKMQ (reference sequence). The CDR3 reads CASSLRDRAGNTIYF. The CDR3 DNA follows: TGTGCCAGCAGCTTAAGGGACAGGGCTGGAAACACCATATATTTT.

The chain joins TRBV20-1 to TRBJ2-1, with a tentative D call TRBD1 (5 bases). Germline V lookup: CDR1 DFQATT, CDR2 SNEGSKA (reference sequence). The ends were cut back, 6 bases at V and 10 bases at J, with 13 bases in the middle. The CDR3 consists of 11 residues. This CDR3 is CSAQGFPEQFF. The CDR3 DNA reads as TGCAGTGCCCAGGGTTTCCCCGAGCAGTTCTTC.

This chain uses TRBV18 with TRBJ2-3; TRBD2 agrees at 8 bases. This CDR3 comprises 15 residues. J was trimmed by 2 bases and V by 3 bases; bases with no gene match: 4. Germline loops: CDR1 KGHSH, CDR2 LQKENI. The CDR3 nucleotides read TGTGCCAGCTCACCTTACGGGGGGGTCACAGATACGCAGTATTTT. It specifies CASSPYGGVTDTQYF.

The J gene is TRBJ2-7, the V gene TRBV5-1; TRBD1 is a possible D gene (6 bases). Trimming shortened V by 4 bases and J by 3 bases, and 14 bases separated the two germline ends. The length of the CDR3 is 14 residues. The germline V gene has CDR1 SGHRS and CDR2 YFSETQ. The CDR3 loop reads CASSQKGVCYEQYV. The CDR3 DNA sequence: TGCGCCAGCAGCCAGAAGGGGGTATGCTACGAGCAGTACGTC.

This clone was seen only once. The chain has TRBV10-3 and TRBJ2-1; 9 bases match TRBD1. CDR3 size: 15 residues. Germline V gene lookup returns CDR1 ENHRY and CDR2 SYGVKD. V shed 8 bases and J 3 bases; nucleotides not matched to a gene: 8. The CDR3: CAIAPGQGIYNEQFF. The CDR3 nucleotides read TGTGCCATCGCCCCGGGACAGGGAATCTACAATGAGCAGTTCTTC.

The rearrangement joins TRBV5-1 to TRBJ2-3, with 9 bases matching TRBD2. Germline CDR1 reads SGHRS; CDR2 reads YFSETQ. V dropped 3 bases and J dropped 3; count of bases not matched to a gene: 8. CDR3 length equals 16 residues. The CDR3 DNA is TGCGCCAGCAGCTCTGGCGGGGGGGCGTTAACAGATACGCAGTATTTT. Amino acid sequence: CASSSGGGALTDTQYF. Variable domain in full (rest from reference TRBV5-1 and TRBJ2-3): KAGVTQTPRYLIKTRGQQVTLSCSPISGHRSVSWYQQTPGQGLQFLFEYFSETQRNKGNFPGRFSGRQFSNSRSEMNVSTLELGDSALYLCASSSGGGALTDTQYFGPGTRLTVL.

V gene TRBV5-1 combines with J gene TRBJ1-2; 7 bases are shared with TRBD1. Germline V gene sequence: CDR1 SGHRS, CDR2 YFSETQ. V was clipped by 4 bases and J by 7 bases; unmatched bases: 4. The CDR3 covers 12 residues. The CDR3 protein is CASSPGTAGYTF. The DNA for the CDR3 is TGCGCCAGCAGCCCGGGGACAGCTGGCTACACCTTC.

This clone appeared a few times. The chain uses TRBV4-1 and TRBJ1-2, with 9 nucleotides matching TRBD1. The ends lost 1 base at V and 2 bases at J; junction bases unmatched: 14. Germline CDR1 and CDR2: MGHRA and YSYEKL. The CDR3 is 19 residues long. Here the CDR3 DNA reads TGCGCCAGCAGCCAAGTTGCTGGGGCATCCGGGACAGGGAACTATGGCTACACCTTC. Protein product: CASSQVAGASGTGNYGYTF.

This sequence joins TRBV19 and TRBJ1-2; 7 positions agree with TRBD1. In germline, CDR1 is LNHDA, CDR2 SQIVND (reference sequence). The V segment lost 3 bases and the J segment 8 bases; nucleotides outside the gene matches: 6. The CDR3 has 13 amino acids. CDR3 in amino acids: CASSIRDSQGYTF. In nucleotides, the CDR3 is TGTGCCAGTAGTATCCGGGACAGCCAAGGCTACACCTTC.

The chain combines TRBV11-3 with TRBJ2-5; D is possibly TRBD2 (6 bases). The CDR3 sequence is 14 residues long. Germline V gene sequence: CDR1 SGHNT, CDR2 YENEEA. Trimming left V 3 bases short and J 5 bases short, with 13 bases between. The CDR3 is CASSLTGVLETQYF. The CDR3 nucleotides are TGTGCCAGCAGCTTGACGGGAGTCTTGGAGACCCAGTACTTC.

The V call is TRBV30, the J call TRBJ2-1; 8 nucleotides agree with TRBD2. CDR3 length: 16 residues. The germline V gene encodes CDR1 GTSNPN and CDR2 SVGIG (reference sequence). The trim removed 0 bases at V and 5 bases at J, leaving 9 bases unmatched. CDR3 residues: CAWSVRGRNTNNEQFF. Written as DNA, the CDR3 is TGTGCCTGGAGTGTACGCGGGAGGAACACAAACAATGAGCAGTTCTTC.

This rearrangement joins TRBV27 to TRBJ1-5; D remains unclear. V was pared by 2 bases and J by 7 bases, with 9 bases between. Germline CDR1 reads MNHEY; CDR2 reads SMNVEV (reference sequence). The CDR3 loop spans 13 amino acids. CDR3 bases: TGTGCCAGCAGTTTAAATTTAGTCCAGCCCCAGCATTTT. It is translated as CASSLNLVQPQHF.

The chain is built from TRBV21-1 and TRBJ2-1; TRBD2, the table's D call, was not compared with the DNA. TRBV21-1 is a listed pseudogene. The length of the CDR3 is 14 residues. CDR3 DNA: TGTGCCAGCCTCGCCCGCCTCAGCGACAATGAGCAGTTCTTC. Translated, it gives CASLARLSDNEQFF.

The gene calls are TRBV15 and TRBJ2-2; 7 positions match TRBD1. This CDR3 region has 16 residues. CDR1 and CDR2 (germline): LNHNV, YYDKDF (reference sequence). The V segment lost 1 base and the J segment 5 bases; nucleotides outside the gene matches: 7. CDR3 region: CATSRADRVGTGELFF. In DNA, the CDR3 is TGTGCCACCAGCAGAGCCGACAGGGTCGGGACCGGGGAGCTGTTTTTT.

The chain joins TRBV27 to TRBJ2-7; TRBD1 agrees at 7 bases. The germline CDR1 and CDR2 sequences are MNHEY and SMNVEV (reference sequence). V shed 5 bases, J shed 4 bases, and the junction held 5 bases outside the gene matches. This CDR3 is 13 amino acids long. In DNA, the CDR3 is TGTGCCAGCAGTGGACAGGTAGGATACGAGCAGTACTTC. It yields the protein CASSGQVGYEQYF.

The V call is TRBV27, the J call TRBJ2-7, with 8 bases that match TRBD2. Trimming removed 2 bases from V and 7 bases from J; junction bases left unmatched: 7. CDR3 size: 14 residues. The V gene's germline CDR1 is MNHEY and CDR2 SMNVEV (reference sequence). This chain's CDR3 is CASSLRREAREQYF. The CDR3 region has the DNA TGTGCCAGCAGTTTAAGGCGGGAGGCAAGGGAGCAGTACTTC.

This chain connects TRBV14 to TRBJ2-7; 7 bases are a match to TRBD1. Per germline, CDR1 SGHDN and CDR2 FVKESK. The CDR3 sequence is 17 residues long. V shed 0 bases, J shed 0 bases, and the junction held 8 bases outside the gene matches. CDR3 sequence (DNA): TGTGCCAGCAGCCAAGATAGGACAGGCATGAGCTCCTACGAGCAGTACGTC. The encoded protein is CASSQDRTGMSSYEQYV.